This record concerns one TCR beta chain sequence. Its specificity is unknown. An even split of each subset's genomic DNA across several immunoSEQ plates was performed. Assay used: immunoSEQ multiplex PCR; TCRdb lists only in-frame clones, some missing. The repertoire holds 2 million to 2.5 million clones, with approximately 94% as singletons. CDR3 length equals 13 residues. The ends were cut back, 2 bases at V and 1 base at J, with 6 bases in the middle. Germline assignment: CDR1 MGHRA and CDR2 YSYEKL. This entry belongs to a study of shared clonotypes between healthy human individuals. Overall study results and limits: When naive CD4 clonotypes were compared across a few donors, about 4.8% were shared.

Naive CD8 cells, CD45RO-negative and positively selected for CCR7, excluded terminally differentiated effector memory CD45RA+ cells. The sequencing sample was made of naive CD8+ T cells sorted from blood. This clonotype originated in a young man in good health. The V gene is TRBV4-1, the J gene TRBJ2-7; no clear D gene. The CDR3 sequence: CASSQSMSYEQYF. The CDR3 DNA reads TGCGCCAGCAGCCAATCGATGTCCTACGAGCAGTACTTC.